This record concerns one TCR beta chain sequence. This entry belongs to a study of blood T cell repertoires in COVID-19. On the study more broadly: Some COVID-19 samples were acute and others convalescent; all came from the United States, Italy and Spain. T cells, B-cell-depleted T cells, or PBMCs provided the cDNA or gDNA that served as material.

CDR1 is WSHSY and CDR2 is SAAADI in the germline V gene. J gave up 8 bases and V 8 bases, and 8 bases lay outside the gene matches. The CDR3 sequence is 13 residues long. Original handling: Amplification of reference gene primers provided the estimated nucleated cell counts. The data were produced by immunoSEQ multiplex PCR, yet TCRdb's version contains in-frame clones alone and is incomplete. V, J and clone size reflect that table, while D and trimming were determined from the DNA. The sample holds 200,000 to 250,000 clones; around 80% are singletons and the top ten take 7.2%. Sequenced input: peripheral blood. This sequence originates from a woman in her sixties or seventies with acute or convalescent COVID-19. The chain links TRBV10-2 to TRBJ1-3; TRBD1 matches 8 bases. The CDR3 region has the DNA TGCGCCAGCCTGGACAGGGAGGTAGACACCATATATTTT. This encodes CASLDREVDTIYF.